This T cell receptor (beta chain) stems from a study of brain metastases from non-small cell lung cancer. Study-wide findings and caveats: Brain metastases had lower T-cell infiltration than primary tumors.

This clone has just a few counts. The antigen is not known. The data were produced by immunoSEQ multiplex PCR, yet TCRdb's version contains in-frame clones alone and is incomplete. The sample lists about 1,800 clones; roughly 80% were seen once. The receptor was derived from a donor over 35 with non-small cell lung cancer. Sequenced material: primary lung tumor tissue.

The CDR3 coding sequence is TGTGCCAGCAGGTTATATGCAATACCAGTCGAAGAGACCCAGTACTTC. Encoded protein: CASRLYAIPVEETQYF. V usage is TRBV2 and J usage is TRBJ2-5; D unresolved. The CDR3 covers 16 residues. Germline V CDR1 and CDR2: SNHLY, FYNNEI. V lost 6 bases, J lost 3 bases, and 20 bases lay in between.